Detailed here is one TCR beta chain. Antigen unknown. This specimen comes from a study of cytomegalovirus exposure and HLA in healthy donors. Study-level information: About 200 million T cells yielded about 120 million unique TCR beta sequences, as an earlier analysis found.

Findings and caveats of the study: According to the study, 150 to 200 TCR beta chains were cytomegalovirus-associated. Exclusion as indistinguishable affected some V segments, including TRBV6-2 and TRBV6-3.

Use of 60 Vbeta and 13 Jbeta primers characterized the PCR. Clones were read by immunoSEQ multiplex PCR, and TCRdb kept only the in-frame ones, dropping some. The table records about 120,000 clones, 74% of them present only once. In germline, CDR1 is MNHNY, CDR2 SVGAGI (reference sequence). The CDR3 sequence is 16 residues long. V trimming: 7 bases; J trimming: 5 bases; junction bases outside the gene matches: 13. As for the donors, each was a healthy bone marrow donor. The sequence was obtained from a male donor in good health and CMV-seronegative. The chain links TRBV6-6 to TRBJ2-1; 8 nucleotides match TRBD1. Sequencing was carried out using PBMCs. As DNA, the CDR3 is TGTGCCAGCACCCACTCGGCGACAGGGGACCACAATGAGCAGTTCTTC. Protein product: CASTHSATGDHNEQFF.